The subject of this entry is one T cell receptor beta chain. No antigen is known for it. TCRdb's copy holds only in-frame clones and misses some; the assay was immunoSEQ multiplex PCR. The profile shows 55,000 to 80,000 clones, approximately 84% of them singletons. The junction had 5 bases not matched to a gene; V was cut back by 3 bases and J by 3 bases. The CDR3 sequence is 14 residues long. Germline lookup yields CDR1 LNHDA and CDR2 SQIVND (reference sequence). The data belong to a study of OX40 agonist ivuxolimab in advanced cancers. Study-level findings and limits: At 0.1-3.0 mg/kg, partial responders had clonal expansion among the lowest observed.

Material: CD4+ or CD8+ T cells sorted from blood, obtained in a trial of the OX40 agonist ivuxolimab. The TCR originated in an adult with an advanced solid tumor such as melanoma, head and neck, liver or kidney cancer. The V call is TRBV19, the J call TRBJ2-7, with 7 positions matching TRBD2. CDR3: CASSIAGVDYEQYF. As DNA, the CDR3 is TGTGCCAGTAGTATCGCGGGGGTTGACTACGAGCAGTACTTC.